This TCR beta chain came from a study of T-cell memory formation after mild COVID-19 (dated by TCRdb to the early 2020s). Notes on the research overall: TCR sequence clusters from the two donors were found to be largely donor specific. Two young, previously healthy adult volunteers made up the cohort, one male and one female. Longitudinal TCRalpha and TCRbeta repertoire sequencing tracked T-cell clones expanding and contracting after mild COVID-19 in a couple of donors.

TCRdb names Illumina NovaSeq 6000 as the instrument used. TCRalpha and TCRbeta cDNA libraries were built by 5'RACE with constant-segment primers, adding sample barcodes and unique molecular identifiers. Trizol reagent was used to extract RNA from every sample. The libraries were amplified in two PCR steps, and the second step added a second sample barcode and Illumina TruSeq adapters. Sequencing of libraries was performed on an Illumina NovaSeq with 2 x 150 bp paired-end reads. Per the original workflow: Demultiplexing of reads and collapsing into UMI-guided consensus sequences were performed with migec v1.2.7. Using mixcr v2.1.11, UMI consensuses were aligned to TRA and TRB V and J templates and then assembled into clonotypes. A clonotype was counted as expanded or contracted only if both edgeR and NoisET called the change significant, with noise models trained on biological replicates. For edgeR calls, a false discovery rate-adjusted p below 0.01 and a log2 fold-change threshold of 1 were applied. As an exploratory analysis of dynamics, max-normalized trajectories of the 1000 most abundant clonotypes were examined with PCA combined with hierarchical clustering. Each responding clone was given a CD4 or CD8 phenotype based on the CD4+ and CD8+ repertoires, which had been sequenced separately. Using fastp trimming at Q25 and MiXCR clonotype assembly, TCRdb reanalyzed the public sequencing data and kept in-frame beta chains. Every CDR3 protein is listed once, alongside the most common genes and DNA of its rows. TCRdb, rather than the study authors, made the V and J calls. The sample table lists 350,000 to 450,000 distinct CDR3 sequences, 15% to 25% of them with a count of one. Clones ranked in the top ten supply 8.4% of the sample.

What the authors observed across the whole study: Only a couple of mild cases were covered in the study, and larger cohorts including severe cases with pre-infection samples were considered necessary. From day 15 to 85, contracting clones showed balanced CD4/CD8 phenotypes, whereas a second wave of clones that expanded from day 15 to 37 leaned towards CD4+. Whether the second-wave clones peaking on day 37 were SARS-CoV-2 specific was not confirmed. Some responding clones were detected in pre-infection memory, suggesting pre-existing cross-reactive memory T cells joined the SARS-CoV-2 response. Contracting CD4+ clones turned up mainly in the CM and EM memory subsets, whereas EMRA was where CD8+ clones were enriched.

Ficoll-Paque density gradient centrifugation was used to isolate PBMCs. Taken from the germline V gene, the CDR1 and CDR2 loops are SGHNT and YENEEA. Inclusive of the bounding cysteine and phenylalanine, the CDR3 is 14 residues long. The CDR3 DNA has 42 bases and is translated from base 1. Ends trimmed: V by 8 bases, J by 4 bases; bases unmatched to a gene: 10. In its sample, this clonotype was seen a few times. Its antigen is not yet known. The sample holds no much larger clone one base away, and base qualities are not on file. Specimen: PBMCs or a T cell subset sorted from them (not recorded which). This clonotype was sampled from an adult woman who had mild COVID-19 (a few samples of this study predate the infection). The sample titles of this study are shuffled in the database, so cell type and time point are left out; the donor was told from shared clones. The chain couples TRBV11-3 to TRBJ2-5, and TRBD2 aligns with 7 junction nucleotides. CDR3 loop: CASRETSWLETQYF. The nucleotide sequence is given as TGTGCCAGCCGGGAGACTAGCTGGTTAGAGACCCAGTACTTC.